This entry features one T cell receptor beta chain sequence. Its antigen remains unknown. Germline CDR1 is KGHSH and CDR2 is LQKENI. V was shortened by 2 bases and J by 4 bases, with 14 bases between the two germline ends. The CDR3 spans 15 residues. The assay was immunoSEQ multiplex PCR, and TCRdb's table has in-frame clones only and misses some. The sample has 23,000 or so clones; approximately 83% are singletons. This sample is drawn from a study of T cells in localized non-small cell lung cancer. Study-level points and caveats: Overall survival was longer when the density of T cells in the blood was higher. Appearance in adjacent lung was seen for a median roughly 50 of the top 100 tumor clones.

The genes are TRBV18 and TRBJ2-5, with a possible D match to TRBD2 (5 bases). The clonotype originates from a male donor at least 60 years old with stage II squamous cell lung carcinoma. Specimen: peripheral blood, collected before any cancer treatment. CDR3 region: CASSPTRSSGETQYF. The CDR3 DNA sequence: TGTGCCAGCTCACCAACTCGGTCGAGCGGAGAGACCCAGTACTTC.